Presented here are 20 T cell receptor beta chains from one specimen sequenced in a study of metastatic and nonmetastatic thyroid tumors. Thyroid surgery was performed in patients who had received no treatment beforehand. TCRdb re-analyzed the PCR reads using MiXCR. The sample has 10,000 to 13,000 clones, 25% to 30% seen once. Sequences were obtained from tumor tissue. These receptors originate from a male donor with papillary thyroid cancer or a benign thyroid nodule (not recorded which). Some clones in this sample may be carry-over from other donors' samples.

The rearrangement uses TRBV6-4 and TRBJ1-5, with 9 bases aligning to TRBD1. Trimming cost V 6 bases and J 4 bases; bases outside gene matches: 10. The CDR3 totals 16 residues. Per germline, CDR1 MRHNA and CDR2 SNTAGT. The CDR3 DNA is TGTGCCAGCAGACCTACAGGGGGCCAGGGTAATCAGCCCCAGCATTTT. Translating it yields CASRPTGGQGNQPQHF.

The chain joins TRBV19 to TRBJ1-2, with a possible D match to TRBD1 (5 bases). The CDR3 sequence is 13 residues long. Germline V CDR1 and CDR2: LNHDA, SQIVND (reference sequence). Trimming stripped 6 bases from V and 8 bases from J, with 16 bases between. The chain's CDR3 is CASSPGGYQGYTF. For the CDR3, the DNA is TGTGCCAGTAGCCCTGGGGGGTACCAAGGCTACACCTTC.

In this sample, this clone turned up many times. The chain couples TRBV28 to TRBJ1-4, with 8 bases that match TRBD1. V shed 6 bases and J 6 bases; nucleotides not matched to a gene: 6. Germline V gene lookup returns CDR1 MDHEN and CDR2 SYDVKM. The CDR3 totals 14 residues. The chain's CDR3 is CASRPGGADEKLFF. DNA for the CDR3: TGTGCCAGCAGGCCAGGGGGCGCCGATGAAAAACTGTTTTTT.

By share, this clone ranks as medium-sized. V and J are TRBV20-1 and TRBJ1-5; D ambiguous. CDR3 size: 14 residues. Germline V gene sequence: CDR1 DFQATT, CDR2 SNEGSKA (reference sequence). The V end was cut by 6 bases, the J end by 3 bases, with 15 bases between. DNA for the CDR3: TGCAGTGCCCAAAACCAGGCTTTCAATCAGCCCCAGCATTTT. Its translation is CSAQNQAFNQPQHF.

The chain recombines TRBV9 with TRBJ1-3, with D hard to call. This CDR3 is 17 amino acids long. In germline, CDR1 is SGDLS, CDR2 YYNGEE. V was shortened by 4 bases and J by 7 bases, with 24 bases between the two germline ends. CDR3 loop: CASSPLRIPGGENTIYF. The CDR3 coding sequence is TGTGCCAGCAGCCCTCTTCGGATCCCCGGCGGGGAGAACACCATATATTTT.

The table lists this clone with many counts. The chain links TRBV2 to TRBJ2-3; 12 bases are shared with TRBD2. The trim removed 6 bases at V and 0 bases at J, leaving 4 bases unmatched. Looked up from germline, CDR1 is SNHLY and CDR2 is FYNNEI. The CDR3 has 16 residues. CDR3 residues: CASSPGLAGSTDTQYF. Written as DNA, the CDR3 is TGTGCCAGCAGCCCGGGACTAGCGGGTAGCACAGATACGCAGTATTTT.

The gene calls are TRBV30 and TRBJ2-7; 8 bases map to TRBD1. The V gene end was trimmed by 1 base and the J gene end by 4 bases; junction bases not matched to a gene: 3. The CDR3 has 13 amino acids. Germline lookup yields CDR1 GTSNPN and CDR2 SVGIG (reference sequence). The CDR3 is CAWSGTGWYEQYF. In DNA, the CDR3 is TGTGCCTGGAGTGGGACAGGGTGGTACGAGCAGTACTTC.

There are a few counts of this clone. The chain joins TRBV24-1 to TRBJ2-2; no definite D call. Looked up from germline, CDR1 is KGHDR and CDR2 is SFDVKD. The CDR3 consists of 15 residues. V gave up 5 bases and J gave up 10 bases, with 19 bases separating them. The CDR3 reads CATSVKVDGNMELFF. CDR3 sequence (DNA): TGTGCCACCAGTGTCAAAGTTGATGGGAATATGGAGCTGTTTTTT.

This clone came up many times. V is TRBV29-1 and J is TRBJ2-7; 8 bases align to TRBD2. CDR3 size: 13 residues. CDR1 SQVTM and CDR2 ANQGSEA come from the germline V gene. This chain's CDR3 is CETRSGRLGGQYF. For the CDR3, the DNA is TGCGAGACGAGGAGCGGGAGATTGGGCGGTCAGTACTTC.

In its sample, this clone was seen many times. V usage is TRBV12-3 or TRBV12-4 and J usage is TRBJ1-1, with 8 bases that match TRBD1. This CDR3 has 13 amino acids. Trimming took 8 bases from V and 1 from J; bases not matched to a gene: 3. CDR3 loop: CASRQGWNTEAFF. CDR3 DNA sequence: TGTGCCAGCCGACAGGGGTGGAACACTGAAGCTTTCTTT.

This chain uses TRBV19 with TRBJ2-2; a weak D match, TRBD2 (5 bases). CDR3 length: 15 amino acids. The germline V and J ends were trimmed by 7 bases and 1 base, with 13 bases remaining between them. Germline V gene lookup returns CDR1 LNHDA and CDR2 SQIVND (reference sequence). The CDR3 loop reads CASNQLGRNTGELFF. In DNA form, the CDR3 reads TGTGCCAGTAACCAACTAGGTAGGAACACCGGGGAGCTGTTTTTT. Full variable domain (outside the CDR3, taken from reference TRBV19 and TRBJ2-2): DGGITQSPKYLFRKEGQNVTLSCEQNLNHDAMYWYRQDPGQGLRLIYYSQIVNDFQKGDIAEGYSVSREKKESFPLTVTSAQKNPTAFYLCASNQLGRNTGELFFGEGSRLTVL.

This clone is termed medium-sized. The chain couples TRBV6-1 to TRBJ2-7; 10 bases are a match to TRBD1. V lost 3 bases, J lost 3 bases, and 8 bases stayed unmatched. Germline V gene data show CDR1 as MNHNS and CDR2 as SASEGT. The CDR3 totals 16 residues. CDR3 nucleotide sequence: TGTGCCAGCAGTGATCTGTGGGACAGGGGACACTACGAGCAGTACGTC. Translation: CASSDLWDRGHYEQYV.

The genes are TRBV20-1 and TRBJ2-7; possible D gene TRBD2, 6 bases. This CDR3 is 11 amino acids long. V was trimmed by 4 bases and J by 9 bases, leaving 13 bases between them. Germline V gives CDR1 DFQATT, CDR2 SNEGSKA (reference sequence). The CDR3 sequence is CSATGLGGQYF. CDR3 nucleotide sequence: TGCAGTGCTACAGGGCTGGGGGGGCAGTACTTC.

The V call is TRBV5-1, the J call TRBJ2-5, with 8 bases that match TRBD2. The V and J ends lost 0 bases and 4 bases, in that order; junction bases with no gene match: 2. Germline CDR1 reads SGHRS; CDR2 reads YFSETQ. The CDR3 spans 14 residues. CDR3: CASSLGAGGETQYF. The CDR3 DNA follows: TGCGCCAGCAGCTTGGGTGCGGGAGGAGAGACCCAGTACTTC.

The chain couples TRBV19 to TRBJ2-1; tentatively, D is TRBD2 (6 bases). The CDR3 consists of 15 residues. The V gene lost 11 bases and the J gene lost 7 bases, with 24 bases spanning the gap. The germline V gene encodes CDR1 LNHDA and CDR2 SQIVND (reference sequence). CDR3 bases: TGTGCCGGAGGGTTCCGCCTCATACATTTGAATGAGCAGTTCTTC. Its protein product is CAGGFRLIHLNEQFF.

By sample share, this clone is medium-sized. The chain employs TRBV20-1 and TRBJ1-1; D gene ambiguous. Germline V gene sequence: CDR1 DFQATT, CDR2 SNEGSKA (reference sequence). The CDR3 is 13 amino acids. V was clipped by 0 bases and J by 4 bases, with 9 bases between them. This CDR3 reads CSARDREVTEAFF. Written as DNA, the CDR3 is TGCAGTGCTAGAGATAGGGAGGTCACTGAAGCTTTCTTT.

This clone was detected only once. The chain is built from TRBV30 and TRBJ1-2, with D hard to call. The CDR3 has 12 residues. CDR1 is GTSNPN, CDR2 SVGIG, per germline (reference sequence). The germline V and J ends were trimmed by 0 bases and 7 bases, with 9 bases remaining between them. CDR3 region: CAWSVGPSGYTF. CDR3 sequence (DNA): TGTGCCTGGAGTGTAGGGCCTAGTGGCTACACCTTC.

In its sample, this clone ranks as medium-sized. This chain links TRBV7-8 with TRBJ1-2; TRBD1 matches 9 bases. V shed 0 bases and J 8 bases; nucleotides not matched to a gene: 4. CDR1 is SGHVS, CDR2 FQNEAQ, per germline. CDR3 size: 14 residues. CDR3 protein: CASSLAGTGYGYTF. Written as DNA, the CDR3 is TGTGCCAGCAGCTTAGCTGGGACAGGGTACGGCTACACCTTC.

The chain has TRBV28 and TRBJ1-1; D remains ambiguous. Deletions cut 8 bases from V and 1 base from J, with 20 bases between. CDR1 and CDR2 from the germline V gene are MDHEN and SYDVKM. CDR3 length: 16 amino acids. CDR3 amino acids: CASVARRSAPNTEAFF. In DNA form, the CDR3 reads TGTGCCAGCGTCGCCCGGCGGTCGGCTCCGAACACTGAAGCTTTCTTT.

To note about this clone: The junction shows a germline mismatch at one end, possibly a read error. The chain links TRBV7-8 to TRBJ2-7; unclear D gene. CDR3 size: 17 residues. The germline V gene encodes CDR1 SGHVS and CDR2 FQNEAQ. The CDR3 region is CASSLDGCATSSYEHYF. CDR3 nucleotides: TGTGCCAGCAGCTTAGACGGATGCGCAACAAGCTCCTACGAGCATTACTTC.